These 9 T cell receptor beta chains came from one sample sequenced in a study of blood T cell repertoires in COVID-19. Clones were read by immunoSEQ multiplex PCR, and TCRdb kept only the in-frame ones, dropping some. The repertoire holds more than 85,000 clones, with around 76% as singletons. Sequencing was done on a sample of peripheral blood. The source is a woman of 80 years or more with acute or convalescent COVID-19.

The CDR3 DNA is TGCGCCAGCAGCTTGGCGGGACAGGGGTCAGATACGCAGTATTTT. This codes for CASSLAGQGSDTQYF. The chain is built from TRBV5-1 and TRBJ2-3, with 10 positions matching TRBD1. V lost 0 bases to trimming and J lost 4 bases; unmatched junction nucleotides: 2. The CDR3 length is 15 residues. In germline, CDR1 is SGHRS, CDR2 YFSETQ. The entire variable domain, with the rest obtained from reference TRBV5-1 and TRBJ2-3, is as follows: KAGVTQTPRYLIKTRGQQVTLSCSPISGHRSVSWYQQTPGQGLQFLFEYFSETQRNKGNFPGRFSGRQFSNSRSEMNVSTLELGDSALYLCASSLAGQGSDTQYFGPGTRLTVL.

The chain recombines TRBV6-1 with TRBJ2-6; tentatively, D is TRBD2 (6 bases). V was clipped by 3 bases and J by 9 bases, with 18 bases between them. This CDR3 has 16 amino acids. The germline gives CDR1 MNHNS, CDR2 SASEGT. The CDR3 loop reads CASSDRGDLRGNVLTF. For the CDR3, the DNA is TGTGCCAGCAGTGACCGCGGGGATCTTCGGGGCAACGTCCTGACTTTC.

This clone was observed at least ten times. The J gene is TRBJ2-3, the V gene TRBV3-1 (or the pseudogene TRBV3-2), with 8 bases fitting TRBD2. V gave up 1 base and J gave up 3 bases; unmatched junction bases: 0. The germline V gene encodes CDR1 LGHDT and CDR2 YNNKEL (reference sequence). The CDR3 runs to 14 residues. This CDR3 is CASSQVAGTDTQYF. In DNA, the CDR3 is TGTGCCAGCAGCCAAGTAGCGGGAACAGATACGCAGTATTTT.

This clone has only a few counts. The DNA of the CDR3 is TGTGCCAGCAGCCAAAGAGTAGCGGGACCCGATAAGCAGTTCTTC. Translation: CASSQRVAGPDKQFF. The chain uses TRBV3-1 (or the pseudogene TRBV3-2) and TRBJ2-1; TRBD2 aligns across 8 bases. The CDR3 spans 15 residues. Losses at the gene ends were 2 bases for V and 11 bases for J; bases not matched to a gene: 11. CDR1 and CDR2 (germline): LGHDT, YNNKEL (reference sequence).

The V gene is TRBV6-1, the J gene TRBJ2-1; 13 nucleotides line up with TRBD2. Germline V CDR1 and CDR2: MNHNS, SASEGT. Trimming at V came to 1 base and at J to 14 bases, leaving 5 bases not matched to a gene. This CDR3 has 14 residues. The DNA of the CDR3 is TGTGCCAGCAGTGAAGGACTAGCGGGAGGAATGGAGTTCTTC. Its protein is CASSEGLAGGMEFF.

The rearrangement uses TRBV30 and TRBJ2-2; 8 nucleotides agree with TRBD1. Unmatched junction bases numbered 3, after V lost 3 bases and J lost 6 bases. Germline CDR1 is GTSNPN and CDR2 is SVGIG (reference sequence). CDR3 length equals 13 residues. The CDR3 reads CAWRLTGAGELFF. In DNA form, the CDR3 reads TGTGCCTGGAGGCTGACAGGGGCCGGGGAGCTGTTTTTT. Using reference TRBV30 and TRBJ2-2 for the parts outside the CDR3, the full variable domain is SQTIHQWPATLVQPVGSPLSLECTVEGTSNPNLYWYRQAAGRGLQLLFYSVGIGQISSEVPQNLSASRPQDRQFILSSKKLLLSDSGFYLCAWRLTGAGELFFGEGSRLTVL.

This clone occurred a few times. The chain uses TRBV24-1 and TRBJ1-4, with a possible D match to TRBD1 (6 bases). Per the germline V gene, CDR1 is KGHDR and CDR2 is SFDVKD. The length of the CDR3 is 15 residues. Trimming left V 6 bases short and J 0 bases short, with 10 bases between. The CDR3 DNA follows: TGTGCCACCAGTAAGACAGGCGCAACTAATGAAAAACTGTTTTTT. Protein sequence: CATSKTGATNEKLFF.

This clone has a single count. The chain uses TRBV28 and TRBJ2-4; 10 bases map to TRBD2. The CDR3 is 15 amino acids. After removal of 6 bases from V and 2 bases from J, the junction contained 4 bases not matched to a gene. CDR1 and CDR2 (germline): MDHEN, SYDVKM. The chain's CDR3 is CASSASGGTKNIQYF. CDR3 in DNA: TGTGCCAGCAGCGCTAGCGGGGGAACCAAAAACATTCAGTACTTC.

The chain has TRBV10-3 and TRBJ1-3; TRBD1 aligns across 7 bases. V shed 7 bases, J shed 7 bases, and the junction held 13 bases outside the gene matches. The CDR3 is 15 residues long. Germline CDR1 ENHRY, CDR2 SYGVKD. The CDR3 region is CAITLFPGTVNTIYF. Written as DNA, the CDR3 is TGTGCCATCACCCTTTTCCCCGGGACAGTGAACACCATATATTTT.